The T cell receptor (beta chain) under discussion was sequenced for a study of immune evolution from preneoplasia to lung adenocarcinoma. V dropped 2 bases and J dropped 5 bases, with 10 bases sitting between them. The CDR3 consists of 14 residues. In germline, CDR1 is MRHNA, CDR2 SNTAGT. Using immunoSEQ multiplex PCR, the repertoire was profiled, and TCRdb retains in-frame clones only, with some absent. The data contain some 5,000 clones, over 65% of them singletons. The receptor was derived from a person aged 60-80 years with lung adenocarcinoma. The chain is built from TRBV6-4 and TRBJ2-1; possible D gene TRBD2, 6 bases. Material for sequencing was FFPE minimally invasive lung adenocarcinoma tissue. CDR3 protein: CASSDGTDHNEQFF. For the CDR3, the DNA is TGTGCCAGCAGTGACGGGACTGACCACAATGAGCAGTTCTTC.